The 23 T cell receptor beta chains presented below share a single source sample, sequenced in a study of early T cells in non-severe SARS-CoV-2 infection. Using its own MiXCR run on the 5' RACE reads, TCRdb lists one record per CDR3 protein. This table has some 61,000 distinct CDR3 sequences, about 10% appearing once. Input material: whole blood. The receptor set was obtained from an adult who was a healthcare worker with PCR-confirmed SARS-CoV-2 infection or an uninfected control (not recorded which).

The V gene is TRBV4-1, the J gene TRBJ1-4; D remains ambiguous. The CDR3 extends over 14 amino acids. Germline values: CDR1 MGHRA, CDR2 YSYEKL. V lost 0 bases, J lost 5 bases, and 7 bases lay in between. The CDR3 loop reads CASSQDPQNEKLFF. CDR3 DNA sequence: TGCGCCAGCAGCCAAGATCCACAGAATGAAAAACTGTTTTTT.

V and J are TRBV3-1 and TRBJ2-1; D not resolved. The CDR3 is 12 residues long. V lost 4 bases and J 9 bases, leaving 10 bases between the germline ends. From germline, CDR1 is LGHDT and CDR2 YNNKEL (reference sequence). CDR3 amino acids: CASSPLGVEQFF. In DNA, the CDR3 is TGTGCCAGCAGCCCCTTAGGAGTTGAGCAGTTCTTC.

This clonotype came up many times. The chain recombines TRBV5-1 with TRBJ1-5; no clear D. The V gene lost 0 bases and the J gene lost 5 bases, with 12 bases spanning the gap. The CDR3 totals 15 residues. From germline, CDR1 is SGHRS and CDR2 YFSETQ. The CDR3 reads CASSLAGQDYQPQHF. The CDR3 coding sequence is TGCGCCAGCAGCTTGGCCGGGCAGGACTATCAGCCCCAGCATTTT.

V and J are TRBV5-1 and TRBJ2-3; perhaps TRBD1 as D (6 bases). Trimming removed 1 base at V and 6 bases at J, with 12 bases between. The germline gives CDR1 SGHRS, CDR2 YFSETQ. This CDR3 is built from 14 residues. The CDR3 DNA reads TGCGCCAGCAGCTTGTTACAGGGTACGGATACGCAGTATTTT. It translates to CASSLLQGTDTQYF. Looking up the rest from reference TRBV5-1 and TRBJ2-3 gives the full variable domain: KAGVTQTPRYLIKTRGQQVTLSCSPISGHRSVSWYQQTPGQGLQFLFEYFSETQRNKGNFPGRFSGRQFSNSRSEMNVSTLELGDSALYLCASSLLQGTDTQYFGPGTRLTVL.

The chain couples TRBV20-1 to TRBJ1-6; perhaps TRBD1 as D (6 bases). Trimming removed 3 bases from V and 8 bases from J, with 11 bases in between. The germline V gene encodes CDR1 DFQATT and CDR2 SNEGSKA (reference sequence). The CDR3 runs 13 residues. CDR3 residues: CSARGGWDSPLHF. In DNA form, the CDR3 reads TGCAGTGCTAGGGGGGGCTGGGATTCACCCCTCCACTTT.

The V and J genes are TRBV2 and TRBJ2-7, with D possibly matching TRBD1 (6 bases). Germline V CDR1 and CDR2: SNHLY, FYNNEI. Deletions cut 2 bases from V and 2 bases from J, with 10 bases between. CDR3 length equals 14 residues. The CDR3 DNA sequence: TGTGCCAGCAGTGAACAGGGGATCACCTACGAGCAGTACTTC. This encodes CASSEQGITYEQYF.

This clonotype was observed a handful of times. The rearrangement joins TRBV5-1 to TRBJ2-1; no definite D call. CDR3 size: 13 residues. V was shortened by 1 base and J by 7 bases, with 9 bases between the two germline ends. Germline assignment: CDR1 SGHRS and CDR2 YFSETQ. The CDR3 spells CASSLFGGNEQFF. The CDR3 DNA reads as TGCGCCAGCAGCTTGTTTGGCGGTAATGAGCAGTTCTTC. The full variable domain, completed using reference TRBV5-1 and TRBJ2-1, is KAGVTQTPRYLIKTRGQQVTLSCSPISGHRSVSWYQQTPGQGLQFLFEYFSETQRNKGNFPGRFSGRQFSNSRSEMNVSTLELGDSALYLCASSLFGGNEQFFGPGTRLTVL.

This clonotype has a handful of counts. This chain links TRBV20-1 with TRBJ1-1; D not certain. Germline lookup yields CDR1 DFQATT and CDR2 SNEGSKA (reference sequence). Trimming left V 3 bases short and J 4 bases short, with 3 bases between. The CDR3 is made up of 10 amino acids. CDR3 residues: CSASITEAFF. The DNA of the CDR3 is TGCAGTGCTAGTATCACTGAAGCTTTCTTT.

This clonotype turned up a few times. V usage is TRBV20-1 and J usage is TRBJ2-1; TRBD2 agrees at 7 bases. The V and J ends lost 5 bases and 0 bases, in that order; junction bases with no gene match: 10. This CDR3 is built from 16 residues. Germline assignment: CDR1 DFQATT and CDR2 SNEGSKA (reference sequence). CDR3 loop: CSARPSGPRSYNEQFF. CDR3 sequence (DNA): TGCAGTGCTCGTCCTAGCGGTCCCCGCTCCTACAATGAGCAGTTCTTC.

Written as DNA, the CDR3 is TGTGCCAGCAGCCGTATAGCGGGAGGACTACTCTACAATGAGCAGTTCTTC. It yields the protein CASSRIAGGLLYNEQFF. The V gene is TRBV14, the J gene TRBJ2-1, with 10 bases that match TRBD2. Germline V gene sequence: CDR1 SGHDN, CDR2 FVKESK. Trimming at V came to 4 bases and at J to 3 bases, leaving 9 bases not matched to a gene. The CDR3 has 17 residues.

This clonotype has more than one count but fewer than ten. The chain employs TRBV6-2 or TRBV6-3 and TRBJ2-2; 11 positions agree with TRBD2. The CDR3 runs to 16 residues. The ends lost 5 bases at V and 1 base at J; junction bases unmatched: 3. The germline CDR1 and CDR2 sequences are MNHEY and SVGEGT. CDR3 residues: CASSPLAGGNTGELFF. As DNA, the CDR3 is TGTGCCAGCAGTCCCCTAGCGGGAGGGAACACCGGGGAGCTGTTTTTT.

This clonotype has a count of ten or more. The chain recombines TRBV19 with TRBJ2-7; weak D call: TRBD1 (5 bases). Germline V gives CDR1 LNHDA, CDR2 SQIVND (reference sequence). The CDR3 is 13 residues long. The ends were cut back, 4 bases at V and 6 bases at J, with 13 bases in the middle. The CDR3 is CASSTPDRSEQYF. CDR3 sequence (DNA): TGTGCCAGTAGTACCCCAGACAGATCCGAGCAGTACTTC. Full variable domain (missing parts from reference TRBV19 and TRBJ2-7): DGGITQSPKYLFRKEGQNVTLSCEQNLNHDAMYWYRQDPGQGLRLIYYSQIVNDFQKGDIAEGYSVSREKKESFPLTVTSAQKNPTAFYLCASSTPDRSEQYFGPGTRLTVT.

This clonotype was seen more than once but under ten times. The chain has TRBV7-9 and TRBJ2-3, with D uncertain. CDR3 size: 11 residues. CDR1 is SEHNR, CDR2 FQNEAQ, per germline (reference sequence). V lost 5 bases, J lost 10 bases, and 10 bases lay in between. The CDR3 coding sequence is TGTGCCAGCAGCACCCTGGGTCCGCAGTATTTT. The encoded protein is CASSTLGPQYF.

This clonotype was detected many times. The rearrangement links TRBV10-2 to TRBJ1-1, with 7 bases that match TRBD1. V was pared by 6 bases and J by 2 bases, with 9 bases of the junction left unmatched. Germline values: CDR1 WSHSY, CDR2 SAAADI. This CDR3 is built from 15 residues. In nucleotides, the CDR3 is TGCGCCAGCAGAGACCGGGACAGACTTAACACTGAAGCTTTCTTT. Translation gives CASRDRDRLNTEAFF.

The chain links TRBV5-1 to TRBJ2-6; D unresolved. V lost 2 bases to trimming and J lost 2 bases, with 5 bases between them. The CDR3 spans 14 residues. The V gene's germline CDR1 is SGHRS and CDR2 YFSETQ. The CDR3 protein is CASSLRAGANVLTF. DNA of the CDR3: TGCGCCAGCAGCTTAAGGGCTGGGGCCAACGTCCTGACTTTC.

This clonotype was recorded a few times. This chain uses TRBV9 with TRBJ1-1; no firm D call. V lost 3 bases and J lost 0, with 9 bases in between. Germline-derived CDR1 and CDR2 are SGDLS and YYNGEE. There are 14 residues in the CDR3. CDR3 loop: CASSAVTVNTEAFF. The CDR3 bases are TGTGCCAGCAGCGCGGTTACAGTGAACACTGAAGCTTTCTTT.

This chain joins TRBV12-3 or TRBV12-4 and TRBJ2-2; D is uncertain. V was trimmed by 3 bases and J by 0 bases, leaving 2 bases between them. This CDR3 has 13 residues. The CDR3 sequence is CASSFTNTGELFF. The CDR3 nucleotides are TGTGCCAGCAGTTTTACGAACACCGGGGAGCTGTTTTTT.

This clonotype was detected ten times or more. The chain employs TRBV7-9 and TRBJ2-1; 9 bases are a match to TRBD2. The CDR3 is 16 amino acids. The V gene end was trimmed by 5 bases and the J gene end by 8 bases; junction bases not matched to a gene: 13. Germline V CDR1 and CDR2: SEHNR, FQNEAQ (reference sequence). The CDR3 DNA follows: TGTGCCAGCAGCCTACAAGCGGGGGGTCCCGAGGATGAGCAGTTCTTC. It translates to CASSLQAGGPEDEQFF. The variable domain in full, completed from reference TRBV7-9 and TRBJ2-1, reads DTGVSQNPRHKITKRGQNVTFRCDPISEHNRLYWYRQTLGQGPEFLTYFQNEAQLEKSRLLSDRFSAERPKGSFSTLEIQRTEQGDSAMYLCASSLQAGGPEDEQFFGPGTRLTVL.

This clonotype has ten or more counts. The V and J genes are TRBV5-4 and TRBJ2-1; the D gene is possibly TRBD1 (6 bases). V shed 3 bases and J shed 10 bases, with 11 bases lying between them. CDR1 and CDR2 from the germline V gene are SGHNT and YYREEE (reference sequence). The CDR3 is 12 amino acids. The CDR3 loop is CASSSRQAEQFF. CDR3 bases: TGTGCCAGCAGCTCCCGACAGGCAGAGCAGTTCTTC.

This clonotype appeared many times. DNA of the CDR3: TGCAGTGCTAAAGAGAGAAGTGAAGCTTTCTTT. Translating it yields CSAKERSEAFF. V is TRBV20-1 and J is TRBJ1-1; D is uncertain. The germline V gene has CDR1 DFQATT and CDR2 SNEGSKA (reference sequence). The CDR3 is 11 residues long. The V gene lost 4 bases and the J gene lost 7 bases, with 10 bases spanning the gap.

The chain is built from TRBV20-1 and TRBJ1-6; TRBD1 matches at 7 bases. CDR3 length: 16 amino acids. V dropped 5 bases and J dropped 5; count of bases not matched to a gene: 12. Germline CDR1 DFQATT, CDR2 SNEGSKA (reference sequence). The CDR3 is CSAQGGPNWDNSPLHF. In DNA form, the CDR3 reads TGCAGTGCTCAGGGGGGCCCTAACTGGGATAATTCACCCCTCCACTTT.

This clonotype was detected only a few times. This chain joins TRBV6-5 and TRBJ1-2, with D possibly matching TRBD1 (5 bases). The V and J ends lost 6 bases and 4 bases respectively, with 15 bases between them. The length of the CDR3 is 14 residues. CDR1 and CDR2 (germline): MNHEY, SVGAGI. The CDR3 loop is CASSRDQKGYGYTF. The DNA for the CDR3 is TGTGCCAGCAGCCGGGACCAAAAGGGCTATGGCTACACCTTC.

This clonotype was picked up many times. The gene calls are TRBV7-3 and TRBJ2-5; 9 bases agree with TRBD2. The ends lost 0 bases at V and 1 base at J; junction bases unmatched: 6. The CDR3 consists of 17 residues. Germline assignment: CDR1 SGHTA and CDR2 FQGTGA. The CDR3 loop reads CASSLTGSTSGQETQYF. CDR3 nucleotides: TGTGCCAGCAGCTTAACGGGGTCGACTAGCGGCCAAGAGACCCAGTACTTC.